In its sample, the clone carrying this TCR beta chain was seen a few times. This sample was taken from a study of T-cell memory formation after mild COVID-19. Trimming shortened V by 8 bases and J by 0 bases, and 10 bases separated the two germline ends. CDR1 is ENHRY, CDR2 SYGVKD, per germline. The CDR3 sequence is 14 residues long. TCRdb reprocessed the 5' RACE reads with MiXCR, giving one entry per CDR3 protein. The sample yields a few hundred thousand distinct CDR3 sequences, approximately 19% seen once. V usage is TRBV10-3 and J usage is TRBJ2-2; D ambiguous. Material for sequencing was PBMCs or a T cell subset sorted from them (not recorded which). The clonotype comes from a man between 18 and 35 years old who had mild COVID-19 (a few samples of this study predate the infection). Cell type and time point are not known. CDR3 nucleotides: TGTGCCATCCGCCCGTTCGCGAACACCGGGGAGCTGTTTTTT. Translating gives CAIRPFANTGELFF.